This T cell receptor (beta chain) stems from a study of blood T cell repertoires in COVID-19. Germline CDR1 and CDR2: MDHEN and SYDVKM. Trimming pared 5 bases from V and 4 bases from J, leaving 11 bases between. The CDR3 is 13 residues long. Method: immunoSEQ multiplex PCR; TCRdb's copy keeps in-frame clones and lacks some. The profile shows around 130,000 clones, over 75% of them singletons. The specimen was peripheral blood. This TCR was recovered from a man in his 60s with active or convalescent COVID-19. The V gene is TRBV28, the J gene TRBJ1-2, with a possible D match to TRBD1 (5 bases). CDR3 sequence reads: CASSNTGGYGYTF. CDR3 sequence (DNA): TGTGCCAGCAGTAATACGGGGGGCTATGGCTACACCTTC.